A selection of T cell receptor beta chains follows, all from one sample in a study of immune heterogeneity within non-small cell lung tumors. MiXCR, applied by TCRdb to the multiplex PCR reads, yields one record per CDR3 protein. The sample consists of roughly 2,600 distinct CDR3 sequences, around half of them appearing once. Source material: lung tumor tissue. The source of these receptors is a man between 45 and 60 years old with non-small cell lung cancer. Both conserved end residues are part of each CDR3. The D gene is left open where the match is weak. Some rows have no size entry. The others give once, few or many, or a class for an expanded clone.

D gene	V gene	J gene	clone size	CDR3 length	CDR3 protein	CDR3 DNA
TRBD1	TRBV6-9	TRBJ1-2	-	13	CASSSGQGYGYTF	TGTGCCAGCAGTTCTGGACAGGGCTATGGCTACACCTTC
TRBD2	TRBV7-7	TRBJ2-1	few	15	CASSFRAGVDNEQFF	TGTGCTAGCAGCTTCAGGGCGGGAGTAGACAATGAGCAGTTCTTC
TRBD2	TRBV5-1	TRBJ2-2	-	18	CASRRRTAGGSGTGELFF	TGCGCCAGCCGGAGAAGGACAGCGGGAGGGTCGGGCACCGGGGAGCTGTTTTTT
-	TRBV6-5	TRBJ1-4	-	15	CASSSSGATNEKLFF	TGTGCCAGCAGTTCTTCCGGAGCAACTAATGAAAAACTGTTTTTT
TRBD2	TRBV24-1	TRBJ2-2	-	20	CATSGGGTSGRSQNTGELFF	TGTGCCACCAGTGGGGGCGGGACTAGCGGGAGATCTCAGAACACCGGGGAGCTGTTTTTT
TRBD1	TRBV25-1	TRBJ1-5	medium-sized	13	CAIRTGYNQPQHF	TGTGCCATCCGGACAGGGTACAATCAGCCCCAGCATTTT
TRBD1	TRBV6-1	TRBJ2-2	-	14	CASSRTGSAGELFF	TGTGCCAGCAGTAGGACAGGTTCGGCCGGGGAGCTGTTTTTT
-	TRBV30	TRBJ1-5	once	13	CAWSGGGGQPQHF	TGTGCCTGGAGTGGGGGGGGAGGCCAGCCCCAGCATTTT
-	TRBV5-6	TRBJ2-7	-	15	CASSGSMAGSYEQYF	TGTGCCAGCAGCGGGTCCATGGCGGGCTCCTACGAGCAGTACTTC
-	TRBV24-1	TRBJ2-1	few	16	CATSAPGHGPSAEQFF	TGTGCCACCAGTGCGCCGGGACATGGCCCCTCCGCTGAGCAGTTCTTC
TRBD2	TRBV15	TRBJ2-7	-	14	CATRRGSGSNEQYF	TGTGCCACCCGGAGAGGTAGCGGGAGTAACGAGCAGTACTTC
-	TRBV28	TRBJ1-5	-	16	CASSFGTRISNQPQHF	TGTGCCAGCAGTTTCGGGACACGGATTAGCAATCAGCCCCAGCATTTT
TRBD1	TRBV27	TRBJ2-7	-	16	CASSSIYRGKSYEQYF	TGTGCCAGCAGTTCCATATACAGGGGGAAGAGCTACGAGCAGTACTTC
TRBD1	TRBV6-1	TRBJ2-3	-	17	CASSESGTGGNTDTQYF	TGTGCCAGCAGTGAATCTGGGACAGGGGGCAACACAGATACGCAGTATTTT
-	TRBV20-1	TRBJ2-7	-	12	CIAQAPSYEQYF	TGCATTGCTCAGGCCCCGTCCTACGAGCAGTACTTC
-	TRBV15	TRBJ2-1	-	16	CATSRVRPTGTNEQFF	TGTGCCACCAGCAGAGTCAGACCGACCGGAACTAATGAGCAGTTCTTC
-	TRBV19	TRBJ2-7	-	15	CASSTDSQVSYEQYF	TGTGCCAGTAGTACAGACTCACAGGTTTCCTACGAGCAGTACTTC
TRBD1	TRBV28	TRBJ1-4	-	14	CASSLRDRGQGGAF	TGTGCCAGCAGTCTCCGGGACAGGGGGCAGGGAGGAGCATTT
-	TRBV4-1	TRBJ1-2	medium-sized	15	CASSQPLNTNYGYTF	TGCGCCAGCAGCCAACCTTTAAATACTAACTATGGCTACACCTTC
TRBD1	TRBV7-9	TRBJ1-1	few	14	CASSLLATGSEAFF	TGTGCCAGCAGCCTGCTCGCGACAGGGTCTGAAGCTTTCTTT
-	TRBV25-1	TRBJ1-2	-	14	CASSEVGLTHGYTF	TGTGCCAGCAGTGAGGTGGGACTGACGCATGGCTACACCTTC
-	TRBV7-8	TRBJ2-3	-	14	CASSLNIGTDTQYF	TGTGCCAGCAGCTTAAATATCGGCACAGATACGCAGTATTTT
-	TRBV20-1	TRBJ2-1	-	13	CSARDWGDNEQFF	TGCAGTGCTAGAGATTGGGGCGACAATGAGCAGTTCTTC
-	TRBV28	TRBJ1-2	large	13	CASSLWTVYGYTF	TGTGCCAGCAGTTTATGGACAGTCTATGGCTACACCTTC
TRBD2	TRBV7-9	TRBJ2-1	medium-sized	18	CASTPGTSGPPSYNEQFF	TGTGCCAGCACCCCCGGGACTAGCGGGCCTCCTTCCTACAATGAGCAGTTCTTC
TRBD1	TRBV24-1	TRBJ2-6	-	18	CATSEAGTGISGANVLTF	TGTGCCACCAGTGAAGCCGGGACAGGTATCTCTGGGGCCAACGTCCTGACTTTC
-	TRBV4-1	TRBJ2-3	few	17	CASSQDNRAGRTDTQYF	TGCGCCAGCAGCCAAGATAACCGGGCGGGGCGCACAGATACGCAGTATTTT
-	TRBV6-1	TRBJ1-1	-	13	CAGGGTLNTEAFF	TGTGCCGGAGGTGGGACATTGAACACTGAAGCTTTCTTT
-	TRBV2	TRBJ2-1	-	12	CASIGAYNEQFF	TGTGCCAGCATCGGAGCGTACAATGAGCAGTTCTTC
-	TRBV5-1	TRBJ2-7	-	15	CASSLFRGASYEQYF	TGCGCCAGCAGCTTGTTCCGCGGTGCCTCCTACGAGCAGTACTTC
-	TRBV6-2/TRBV6-3	TRBJ1-2	-	13	CASSRGTDYGYTF	TGTGCCAGCAGCCGGGGGACGGACTATGGCTACACCTTC
TRBD1	TRBV7-2	TRBJ1-4	-	15	CASRETGVFSEKLFF	TGTGCCAGCAGGGAGACAGGGGTCTTTAGTGAAAAACTGTTTTTT
TRBD2	TRBV7-7	TRBJ2-1	-	14	CASSLGGTSNEQFF	TGTGCTAGCAGCTTAGGTGGGACTAGCAATGAGCAGTTCTTC
-	TRBV20-1	TRBJ2-1	-	15	CSARGDWLAGNEQFF	TGCAGTGCCAGAGGGGACTGGCTAGCTGGAAATGAGCAGTTCTTC
TRBD2	TRBV11-2	TRBJ2-1	-	15	CASSYPGLAGNEQFF	TGTGCCAGCAGCTACCCGGGACTAGCGGGGAATGAGCAGTTCTTC
TRBD2	TRBV27	TRBJ2-1	-	15	CASSARQAGWDEKFF	TGTGCCAGCAGTGCTAGACAAGCGGGGTGGGATGAGAAGTTCTTC